A selection of T cell receptor beta chains follows, all from one sample in a study of blood T cells in healthy people across ages. One entry per CDR3 protein results from TCRdb running MiXCR on the 5' RACE reads. This table has about 1.4 million distinct CDR3 sequences, 55% to 75% appearing once. Source material: blood. These receptors came from a man between 18 and 35 years old in good health. Both conserved end residues are part of each CDR3. A D gene is named only where the DNA matches it firmly. A row's size may be missing; if present it is once, few, many or a size class.

v_call	j_call	d_call	clone_size	cdr3_aa	cdr3_nt
TRBV12-3/TRBV12-4	TRBJ2-7	TRBD1	-	CASSQQGVDEQYF	TGTGCCAGCAGCCAGCAGGGGGTCGATGAGCAGTACTTC
TRBV12-3/TRBV12-4	TRBJ2-1	-	-	CASTQDRFNEQFF	TGTGCCAGCACCCAGGACCGATTCAATGAGCAGTTCTTC
TRBV5-1	TRBJ2-7	-	-	CASSLEGQYEQYF	TGCGCCAGCAGCTTGGAAGGGCAGTACGAGCAGTACTTC
TRBV15	TRBJ2-7	TRBD1	few	CAASRSTGTGWYEQYF	TGTGCCGCCAGTAGAAGTACCGGGACAGGGTGGTACGAGCAGTACTTC
TRBV24-1	TRBJ2-5	-	-	CATSDEGGEGDQETQYF	TGTGCCACCAGTGATGAGGGGGGAGAGGGAGACCAAGAGACCCAGTACTTC
TRBV7-2	TRBJ1-1	-	-	CASSLYSQRRAEAFF	TGTGCCAGCAGCTTGTATAGCCAACGACGGGCTGAAGCTTTCTTT
TRBV10-3	TRBJ2-5	-	-	CAISESGKTEEQYF	TGTGCCATCAGTGAGTCGGGGAAAACAGAAGAGCAGTACTTC
TRBV9	TRBJ2-7	-	few	CASSGRQYEQYF	TGTGCCAGTTCGGGACGGCAATACGAGCAGTACTTC
TRBV20-1	TRBJ2-5	-	few	CSETGTRQETQYF	TGCAGTGAAACCGGGACCCGACAAGAGACCCAGTACTTC
TRBV28	TRBJ1-4	-	few	CASSPAGFGTNEKLFF	TGTGCCAGCAGCCCCGCAGGGTTCGGGACTAATGAAAAACTGTTTTTT
TRBV4-3	TRBJ2-5	-	-	CASSQNGQTQYF	TGCGCCAGCAGCCAGAACGGGCAGACCCAGTACTTC
TRBV24-1	TRBJ2-2	TRBD2	few	CATSGPSGANTGELFF	TGTGCCACCAGTGGCCCTAGCGGAGCGAACACCGGGGAGCTGTTTTTT
TRBV3-1	TRBJ2-1	TRBD1	-	CVSSRGQGGNEQFF	TGTGTCAGCAGCCGGGGACAGGGTGGCAATGAGCAGTTCTTC
TRBV6-5	TRBJ1-2	-	few	CATQEVYGYTF	TGTGCCACACAAGAGGTTTATGGCTACACCTTC
TRBV6-5	TRBJ2-3	TRBD2	-	CASSYLSPYLTSGGADTQYF	TGTGCCAGCAGTTATCTTTCACCATACCTGACTAGCGGGGGCGCAGATACGCAGTATTTT
TRBV29-1	TRBJ2-3	TRBD1	-	CSSFRQGNTDTQYF	TGCAGCTCCTTCCGACAGGGGAACACAGATACGCAGTATTTT
TRBV4-3	TRBJ2-3	-	-	CASSQEVPGRVPDTQYF	TGCGCCAGCAGCCAAGAAGTTCCAGGGCGGGTTCCAGATACGCAGTATTTT
TRBV27	TRBJ2-7	-	-	CASSLQPGVYEQYF	TGTGCCAGCAGTTTACAGCCGGGGGTCTACGAGCAGTACTTC
TRBV6-1	TRBJ2-3	-	-	CASSEVRETDTQYF	TGTGCCAGCAGTGAAGTTCGAGAAACAGATACGCAGTATTTT
TRBV12-3/TRBV12-4	TRBJ2-3	TRBD1	-	CASSSTPGQGPEEQYF	TGTGCCAGCAGCTCGACCCCGGGACAGGGGCCTGAAGAGCAGTATTTT
TRBV14	TRBJ2-7	TRBD2	-	CASSHLTSGNYEQYF	TGTGCCAGCAGCCACCTGACTAGCGGGAACTACGAGCAGTACTTC
TRBV7-2	TRBJ2-6	-	few	CASSETVSGANVLTF	TGTGCCAGCAGCGAGACAGTCTCTGGGGCCAACGTCCTGACTTTC
TRBV24-1	TRBJ2-1	-	-	CATSEVDKSLFF	TGTGCCACCAGTGAAGTGGACAAGAGTCTGTTCTTC
TRBV5-1	TRBJ2-6	-	-	CASSLRFESGANVLTF	TGCGCCAGCAGCTTGCGGTTCGAATCTGGGGCCAACGTCCTGACTTTC
TRBV3-1	TRBJ2-3	-	-	CASSQGLGAGTDTQYF	TGTGCCAGCAGCCAGGGATTAGGGGCCGGCACAGATACGCAGTATTTT
TRBV4-1	TRBJ2-7	-	-	CASSQELTGRTYEQYF	TGCGCCAGCAGCCAAGAATTAACAGGGAGGACCTACGAGCAGTACTTC
TRBV12-3/TRBV12-4	TRBJ2-5	-	few	CASSFFQGLQETQYF	TGTGCCAGCAGTTTTTTCCAGGGTCTCCAAGAGACCCAGTACTTC
TRBV11-2	TRBJ2-1	TRBD2	few	CASSQTGLAGGYNEQFF	TGTGCCAGCAGCCAGACCGGACTAGCGGGGGGGTACAATGAGCAGTTCTTC
TRBV5-1	TRBJ2-1	-	-	CASGRGDDEQFF	TGCGCCAGCGGAAGGGGAGACGATGAGCAGTTCTTC
TRBV27	TRBJ1-1	-	-	CASSPGRMEVENTEAFF	TGTGCCAGCAGCCCGGGGAGGATGGAGGTGGAGAACACTGAAGCTTTCTTT
TRBV15	TRBJ1-5	-	-	CATSRDGWGQHQPQHF	TGTGCCACCAGCAGGGACGGCTGGGGGCAGCATCAGCCCCAGCATTTT
TRBV7-2	TRBJ2-5	-	-	CASSYRTSRETQYF	TGTGCCAGCAGCTATAGGACTTCCCGGGAGACCCAGTACTTC
TRBV4-1	TRBJ1-5	TRBD1	-	CASSQGSRDRGQPQHF	TGCGCCAGCAGCCAAGGCAGCCGGGACAGGGGACAGCCCCAGCATTTT
TRBV4-2	TRBJ2-6	-	-	CASSQDTYSGANVLTF	TGTGCCAGCAGCCAAGATACCTACTCTGGGGCCAACGTCCTGACTTTC
TRBV12-3/TRBV12-4	TRBJ2-7	-	few	CASTANRDGREQYF	TGTGCCAGCACCGCCAACAGGGATGGTCGGGAGCAGTACTTC
TRBV7-2	TRBJ1-5	-	-	CASSLVGGQGSDQPQHF	TGTGCCAGCAGCTTAGTAGGCGGGCAGGGATCGGATCAGCCCCAGCATTTT
TRBV5-1	TRBJ2-3	-	many	CASSLGIDTQYF	TGTGCCAGCAGCTTGGGTATCGATACGCAGTATTTT
TRBV7-8	TRBJ2-1	-	-	CASSFPTGSSYNEQFF	TGTGCCAGCAGCTTCCCAACAGGAAGCAGCTACAATGAGCAGTTCTTC
TRBV12-3/TRBV12-4	TRBJ1-6	-	-	CASSPSPGSALHF	TGTGCCAGCAGTCCCTCCCCGGGGTCTGCCCTCCACTTT
TRBV29-1	TRBJ2-5	TRBD1	few	CSVEEQGGETQYF	TGCAGCGTTGAAGAACAGGGGGGAGAGACCCAGTACTTC
TRBV5-1	TRBJ2-7	-	-	CASSGQIYEQYF	TGCGCCAGCAGCGGACAAATCTACGAGCAGTACTTC
TRBV6-1	TRBJ2-3	TRBD2	-	CASRRLAGGPDTQYF	TGTGCCAGCAGGCGACTAGCGGGGGGTCCAGATACGCAGTATTTT
TRBV15	TRBJ2-2	-	-	CATSFRTGWDTGELFF	TGTGCCACCAGCTTTAGAACCGGGTGGGACACCGGGGAGCTGTTTTTT
TRBV5-6	TRBJ2-5	TRBD2	-	CASSRGLASLETQYF	TGTGCCAGCAGCCGCGGACTAGCTAGTCTAGAGACCCAGTACTTC
TRBV5-1	TRBJ2-1	TRBD1	-	CASSGDSLYNEQFF	TGCGCCAGCAGCGGGGACAGTCTTTACAATGAGCAGTTCTTC